Included here is one T cell receptor beta chain sequence, with context. Antigen specificity is unknown. This sample is drawn from a study of T cell responses to AZD1222 COVID-19 vaccine. Overall study results and limits: Per reports, nearly half of all spike-specific TCRs target regions that are unmutated in variants. Donors were mostly white British, more females; clonal diversity possibly underestimated. Spike-specific TCR depth and breadth grew after two AZD1222 doses. Just 5 to 7 people given AZD1222 tested seropositive at baseline.

TCRdb's table, derived via immunoSEQ multiplex PCR, lists solely in-frame clones and lacks some. This table holds roughly 80,000 clones, 75% to 95% found once. Trimming took 4 bases from V and 8 from J; bases not matched to a gene: 6. Germline V gives CDR1 LGHDT, CDR2 YNNKEL (reference sequence). This CDR3 comprises 14 residues. The chain couples TRBV3-1 (or the pseudogene TRBV3-2) to TRBJ2-1, with 9 nucleotides matching TRBD2. Specimen: peripheral blood, collected on day 0 of MenACWY control vaccination. The sequence was obtained from an adult in good health. CDR3 bases: TGTGCCAGCAGCCTTAGCGGGAGAAGGGATGAGCAGTTCTTC. Its translation: CASSLSGRRDEQFF.